What follows are 28 T cell receptor beta chains derived from one specimen sequenced in a study of vaccination and CD4 T cells after COVID-19. As to treatment: roughly 10-day PBMC culture with coronavirus spike peptide pools or control peptides (ViraFEST assay). These TCRs' antigens remain unknown. The Oncomine TCR Beta short-read assay sequenced DNA from cultured CD4+ T cells. TCRdb used MiXCR to reprocess the PCR reads, holding one entry per CDR3 protein. The table has approximately 21,000 distinct CDR3 sequences, approximately 48% seen once. Sequencing was performed on cultured CD4+ T cells from blood. These receptors were taken from a human donor with COVID-19.

The genes are TRBV12-3 or TRBV12-4 and TRBJ2-7; perhaps TRBD1 as D (6 bases). CDR3 length: 13 amino acids. V was shortened by 3 bases and J by 6 bases, with 12 bases between the two germline ends. Written as DNA, the CDR3 is TGTGCCAGCAGTTTTCGGCAGGGGCCCGAGCAGTACTTC. Translation gives CASSFRQGPEQYF.

The rearrangement uses TRBV6-1 and TRBJ2-7; 8 bases align to TRBD1. The V segment lost 5 bases and the J segment 5 bases; nucleotides outside the gene matches: 11. Germline CDR1 reads MNHNS; CDR2 reads SASEGT. The CDR3 contains 15 residues. The CDR3 DNA reads TGTGCCAGCAGTCCACCGGGCAGGGGGCCCCACGAGCAGTACTTC. Translated, it gives CASSPPGRGPHEQYF.

This clonotype was seen a handful of times. The chain recombines TRBV11-3 with TRBJ1-1; TRBD1 might be the D (6 bases). Germline assignment: CDR1 SGHNT and CDR2 YENEEA. The CDR3 spans 13 residues. V was cut by 5 bases and J by 5 bases, with 12 bases left in between. The CDR3 coding sequence is TGTGCCAGCAGCCGGCAGGGGCGGACTGAAGCTTTCTTT. It specifies CASSRQGRTEAFF.

The chain uses TRBV20-1 and TRBJ2-6, with D maybe TRBD1 (5 bases). The CDR3 is made up of 16 amino acids. The V end was cut by 6 bases, the J end by 0 bases, with 15 bases between. CDR1 is DFQATT, CDR2 SNEGSKA, per germline (reference sequence). CDR3 DNA sequence: TGCAGTGCCATCCAGGGAAGGGCCTCTGGGGCCAACGTCCTGACTTTC. Its translation is CSAIQGRASGANVLTF.

The rearrangement joins TRBV11-3 to TRBJ2-7, with TRBD1 identical over 10 bases. Germline V gene sequence: CDR1 SGHNT, CDR2 YENEEA. V lost 5 bases to trimming and J lost 0 bases; unmatched junction nucleotides: 7. CDR3 size: 16 residues. This CDR3 reads CASSRPRDRGSYEQYF. As DNA, the CDR3 is TGTGCCAGCAGCCGGCCAAGGGACAGGGGCTCCTACGAGCAGTACTTC.

CDR3: CASRVQGGNYEQYF. DNA of the CDR3: TGTGCCAGCAGGGTACAGGGGGGAAACTACGAGCAGTACTTC. This chain links TRBV2 with TRBJ2-7; 8 bases fit TRBD1. The junction had 7 bases not matched to a gene; V was cut back by 6 bases and J by 3 bases. The CDR3 totals 14 residues. The germline V gene has CDR1 SNHLY and CDR2 FYNNEI.

The rearrangement joins TRBV7-2 to TRBJ1-2, with a possible D match to TRBD1 (5 bases). The length of the CDR3 is 13 residues. Germline V gene sequence: CDR1 SGHTA, CDR2 FQGNSA. The V end lost 3 bases, the J end lost 4 bases, and 9 bases lay between the germline ends. DNA of the CDR3: TGTGCCAGCAGCTTGGGAAGGGGCTATGGCTACACCTTC. The encoded protein is CASSLGRGYGYTF.

This rearrangement joins TRBV9 to TRBJ1-5, with 7 bases identical to TRBD1. The ends lost 7 bases at V and 0 bases at J; junction bases unmatched: 7. Germline assignment: CDR1 SGDLS and CDR2 YYNGEE. This CDR3 is 15 amino acids long. CDR3 sequence reads: CASGTGTDSNQPQHF. CDR3 DNA: TGTGCCAGCGGAACCGGGACAGATAGCAATCAGCCCCAGCATTTT.

The chain joins TRBV5-1 to TRBJ2-7; possible D gene TRBD2, 5 bases. V lost 5 bases to trimming and J lost 4 bases, with 19 bases between them. The CDR3 has 15 amino acids. Germline loops: CDR1 SGHRS, CDR2 YFSETQ. The CDR3 DNA reads as TGCGCCAGCAGATCCGGACTGTCCCTCCCTTACGAGCAGTACTTC. It codes for CASRSGLSLPYEQYF.

With regard to this clonotype: This clone may be a read error of a much larger clone one base away. Because it lacks the conserved phenylalanine or tryptophan at the end, this CDR3 is likely a read error. This chain joins TRBV7-2 and TRBJ1-2, with no clear D. Germline V gene sequence: CDR1 SGHTA, CDR2 FQGNSA. V was trimmed by 0 bases and J by 4 bases, leaving 12 bases between them. The CDR3 has 15 residues. The CDR3 protein is CASSLARRQTYGYTL. The CDR3 DNA sequence: TGTGCCAGCAGCTTAGCCCGGCGGCAGACCTATGGCTACACCCTC.

A few counts support this clonotype. The chain employs TRBV10-1 and TRBJ1-1; D is ambiguous. The CDR3 is 13 residues long. In germline, CDR1 is WNHNN, CDR2 SYGVQD (reference sequence). Trimming removed 0 bases from V and 7 bases from J, with 9 bases in between. CDR3 amino acids: CASSESIGVEAFF. CDR3 sequence (DNA): TGCGCCAGCAGTGAGTCGATTGGGGTTGAAGCTTTCTTT.

This chain uses TRBV5-1 with TRBJ2-2; TRBD1 agrees at 10 bases. This CDR3 is 15 amino acids long. CDR1 and CDR2 from the germline V gene are SGHRS and YFSETQ. V gave up 7 bases and J gave up 1 base; unmatched junction bases: 4. The CDR3 is CASLGQGRNTGELFF. DNA for the CDR3: TGCGCCAGCCTGGGACAGGGGCGGAACACCGGGGAGCTGTTTTTT.

This CDR3 reads CASTGQSSEQYF. CDR3 nucleotide sequence: TGCGCCAGCACCGGACAGTCCAGCGAGCAGTACTTC. This rearrangement joins TRBV10-1 to TRBJ2-7; tentatively, D is TRBD1 (6 bases). V lost 7 bases and J 6 bases, leaving 13 bases between the germline ends. CDR3 length: 12 residues. Germline CDR1 reads WNHNN; CDR2 reads SYGVQD (reference sequence).

This rearrangement joins TRBV7-8 to TRBJ1-1; D possibly corresponds to TRBD1 (5 bases). CDR1 is SGHVS and CDR2 is FQNEAQ in the germline V gene. The CDR3 consists of 13 residues. V dropped 5 bases and J dropped 4 bases, with 11 bases sitting between them. The CDR3, as DNA: TGTGCCAGCAGCGACAGCCCGGGCACTGAAGCTTTCTTT. Its protein is CASSDSPGTEAFF.

This clonotype was detected a few times. The chain employs TRBV27 and TRBJ1-6; D remains unclear. Trimming pared 8 bases from V and 0 bases from J, leaving 5 bases between. CDR3 length: 13 residues. Germline values: CDR1 MNHEY, CDR2 SMNVEV (reference sequence). The CDR3 sequence: CASGSSYNSPLHF. CDR3 coding DNA: TGTGCCAGCGGGAGCTCCTATAATTCACCCCTCCACTTT.

J is TRBJ1-1 and V is TRBV11-2; a weak D match, TRBD1 (5 bases). Trimming took 4 bases from V and 3 from J, leaving 12 bases between them. The germline V gene has CDR1 SGHAT and CDR2 FQNNGV. The CDR3 loop spans 14 amino acids. The CDR3 region has the DNA TGTGCCAGCAGCTCCCTGGGGGGGGACACTGAAGCTTTCTTT. Translation gives CASSSLGGDTEAFF.

CDR3 amino acids: CASSLLGGSIQYF. The CDR3 DNA reads TGTGCCAGCAGTTTACTTGGCGGGAGCATTCAGTACTTC. This chain uses TRBV12-3 or TRBV12-4 with TRBJ2-4, with 7 bases lining up with TRBD2. This CDR3 spans 13 amino acids. V lost 2 bases and J lost 9; bases outside the gene matches: 4.

The chain has TRBV10-1 and TRBJ1-2, with unresolved D. V dropped 5 bases and J dropped 0 bases, with 13 bases sitting between them. CDR3 length: 15 amino acids. Germline V gives CDR1 WNHNN, CDR2 SYGVQD (reference sequence). Written as DNA, the CDR3 is TGCGCCAGCAGTAGGACTGGAGAAACTAACTATGGCTACACCTTC. It yields the protein CASSRTGETNYGYTF.

The rearrangement links TRBV6-2 or TRBV6-3 to TRBJ2-2; D gene unclear. Per germline, CDR1 MNHEY and CDR2 SVGEGT. V was shortened by 10 bases and J by 2 bases, with 11 bases between the two germline ends. This CDR3 spans 13 amino acids. CDR3 sequence reads: CAILIQNTGELFF. Here the CDR3 DNA reads TGTGCCATCCTGATACAAAACACCGGGGAGCTGTTTTTT.

The chain uses TRBV30 and TRBJ2-5; D not resolved. Deletions cut 0 bases from V and 5 bases from J, with 16 bases between. CDR1 is GTSNPN, CDR2 SVGIG, per germline (reference sequence). The length of the CDR3 is 15 residues. This CDR3 reads CAWSVLTSPLETQYF. The CDR3 nucleotides read TGTGCCTGGAGTGTATTAACCAGTCCCCTGGAGACCCAGTACTTC. The full variable domain, completed using reference TRBV30 and TRBJ2-5, is SQTIHQWPATLVQPVGSPLSLECTVEGTSNPNLYWYRQAAGRGLQLLFYSVGIGQISSEVPQNLSASRPQDRQFILSSKKLLLSDSGFYLCAWSVLTSPLETQYFGPGTRLLVL.

Here the CDR3 reads CASSLGATGHAEAFF. CDR3 nucleotide sequence: TGTGCCAGCAGCTTGGGGGCCACAGGGCACGCTGAAGCTTTCTTT. The chain carries TRBV7-6 and TRBJ1-1; D possibly corresponds to TRBD1 (6 bases). V gave up 3 bases and J gave up 6 bases, with 17 bases separating them. The CDR3 extends over 15 amino acids. The germline V gene encodes CDR1 SGHVS and CDR2 FNYEAQ.

The chain employs TRBV20-1 and TRBJ2-7; 7 nucleotides agree with TRBD2. With V trimmed by 4 bases and J by 4 bases, 10 bases remained unmatched. CDR1 is DFQATT and CDR2 is SNEGSKA in the germline V gene (reference sequence). The CDR3 is 14 residues long. The CDR3 DNA is TGCAGTGCTAAGGGAGGACTAGGAAAATACGAGCAGTACTTC. Translation: CSAKGGLGKYEQYF.

The chain has TRBV19 and TRBJ2-3; 8 bases match TRBD1. Trimming removed 1 base from V and 3 bases from J; junction bases left unmatched: 0. CDR1 and CDR2 from the germline V gene are LNHDA and SQIVND (reference sequence). The CDR3 spans 14 residues. The DNA for the CDR3 is TGTGCCAGTAGTATAGGGACAGGGACAGATACGCAGTATTTT. This gives the protein CASSIGTGTDTQYF.

In this sample, this clonotype turned up a few times. The rearrangement links TRBV2 to TRBJ2-7; 12 nucleotides match TRBD2. The CDR3 is 15 residues long. The V and J ends lost 5 bases and 4 bases, in that order; junction bases with no gene match: 6. CDR1 SNHLY and CDR2 FYNNEI come from the germline V gene. CDR3 in DNA: TGTGCCAGCAGTCCTAGCGGGGGGGCCCTTTACGAGCAGTACTTC. It yields the protein CASSPSGGALYEQYF.

The V call is TRBV5-4, the J call TRBJ2-3; TRBD1 agrees at 8 bases. Germline CDR1 reads SGHNT; CDR2 reads YYREEE (reference sequence). V lost 2 bases and J lost 0; bases outside the gene matches: 5. There are 16 residues in the CDR3. The CDR3 here is CASSLGQGSSTDTQYF. The CDR3 nucleotides read TGTGCCAGCAGCTTAGGACAGGGATCCAGCACAGATACGCAGTATTTT.

The V call is TRBV9, the J call TRBJ1-2, with D possibly TRBD1 on 6 matching bases. Looked up from germline, CDR1 is SGDLS and CDR2 is YYNGEE. The CDR3 is 16 residues long. Trimming took off 0 bases at V and 1 base at J, with 13 bases between the two ends. The CDR3 nucleotides are TGTGCCAGCAGCGTAGAGTTAGGGGACATTAACTATGGCTACACCTTC. The encoded protein is CASSVELGDINYGYTF. Looking up the rest from reference TRBV9 and TRBJ1-2 gives the full variable domain: DSGVTQTPKHLITATGQRVTLRCSPRSGDLSVYWYQQSLDQGLQFLIQYYNGEERAKGNILERFSAQQFPDLHSELNLSSLELGDSALYFCASSVELGDINYGYTFGSGTRLTVV.

This chain connects TRBV20-1 to TRBJ1-2, with 7 nucleotides matching TRBD1. Germline V gene data show CDR1 as DFQATT and CDR2 as SNEGSKA (reference sequence). The CDR3 has 14 amino acids. V trimming: 3 bases; J trimming: 0 bases; junction bases outside the gene matches: 4. CDR3 in amino acids: CSASLQGPNYGYTF. In nucleotides, the CDR3 is TGCAGTGCTAGCTTACAGGGGCCTAACTATGGCTACACCTTC.

This clonotype appeared once. The rearrangement uses TRBV29-1 and TRBJ1-2, with 10 bases identical to TRBD1. With 6 bases clipped from V and 8 bases from J, the junction kept 9 bases outside the gene matches. The CDR3 contains 13 residues. Per germline, CDR1 SQVTM and CDR2 ANQGSEA. The DNA for the CDR3 is TGCAGCGTAGGCCGGGACAGGGGTGTCGGCTACACCTTC. Translation gives CSVGRDRGVGYTF. Together with reference TRBV29-1 and TRBJ1-2, the CDR3 gives the full variable domain: SAVISQKPSRDICQRGTSLTIQCQVDSQVTMMFWYRQQPGQSLTLIATANQGSEATYESGFVIDKFPISRPNLTFSTLTVSNMSPEDSSIYLCSVGRDRGVGYTFGSGTRLTVV.